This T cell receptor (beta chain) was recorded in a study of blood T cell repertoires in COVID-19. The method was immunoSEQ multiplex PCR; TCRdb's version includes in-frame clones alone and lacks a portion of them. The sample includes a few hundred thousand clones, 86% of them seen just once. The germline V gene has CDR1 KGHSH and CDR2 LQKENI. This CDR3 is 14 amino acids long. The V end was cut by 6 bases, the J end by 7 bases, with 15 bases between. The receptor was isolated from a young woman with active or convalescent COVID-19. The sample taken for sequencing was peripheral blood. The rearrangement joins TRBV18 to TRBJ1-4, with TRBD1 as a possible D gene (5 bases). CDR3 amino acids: CASSPDGGIEKLFF. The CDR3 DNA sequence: TGTGCCAGCTCCCCGGACGGGGGTATTGAAAAACTGTTTTTT.